One and the same sample provided the 6 T cell receptor beta chains below, sequenced in a study of T-cell reconstitution after alpha-beta-depleted transplantation in children. Preparation of the TCRbeta library used unique molecular identifiers. Each CDR3 protein gets one entry after TCRdb re-called the PCR reads with MiXCR. The data contain about 460,000 distinct CDR3 sequences, approximately 12% of them seen just once; the ten biggest clones take up 4.5% to 6%. Material: PBMCs from the stem cell graft donor, obtained from the stem cell graft. The source is a human donor who donated a stem cell graft to a child with combined immunodeficiency.

This clonotype came up many times. The chain links TRBV20-1 to TRBJ2-7, with 10 positions matching TRBD2. The CDR3 has 15 residues. The J segment lost 0 bases and the V segment lost 1 base, leaving 3 bases of the junction unmatched. Germline V lookup: CDR1 DFQATT, CDR2 SNEGSKA (reference sequence). Here the CDR3 reads CSARAPSGSSYEQYF. The CDR3, as DNA: TGCAGTGCTAGAGCCCCTAGCGGGAGCTCCTACGAGCAGTACTTC.

This clonotype was recorded many times. The J gene is TRBJ1-5, the V gene TRBV5-6; perhaps TRBD1 as D (5 bases). The CDR3 runs to 15 residues. CDR1 and CDR2 (germline): SGHDT, YYEEEE. V lost 4 bases and J 2 bases, leaving 13 bases between the germline ends. CDR3 nucleotide sequence: TGTGCCAGCAGCCTAGGGGTTTACGGCAATCAGCCCCAGCATTTT. This codes for CASSLGVYGNQPQHF.

This chain connects TRBV27 to TRBJ2-7; a possible D gene is TRBD2 (5 bases). Trimming pared 0 bases from V and 2 bases from J, leaving 11 bases between. Germline V gene sequence: CDR1 MNHEY, CDR2 SMNVEV (reference sequence). This CDR3 is 15 amino acids long. The CDR3 sequence: CASSLSRATPYEQYF. In DNA, the CDR3 is TGTGCCAGCAGTTTATCGAGGGCTACACCCTACGAGCAGTACTTC.

The rearrangement uses TRBV5-5 and TRBJ1-3; D unresolved. This CDR3 spans 15 amino acids. Trimming cost V 2 bases and J 0 bases, with 9 bases left between them. From germline, CDR1 is SGHKS and CDR2 YYEKEE (reference sequence). The DNA for the CDR3 is TGTGCCAGCAGCTTCGAGATTAGCTCTGGAAACACCATATATTTT. Its translation: CASSFEISSGNTIYF.

The rearrangement links TRBV12-3 or TRBV12-4 to TRBJ1-3; D remains ambiguous. The CDR3 covers 15 residues. V gave up 3 bases and J gave up 4 bases, with 13 bases separating them. CDR3 coding DNA: TGTGCCAGCAGTTTGGGGTGGACGAGGGGAAACACCATATATTTT. Protein: CASSLGWTRGNTIYF.

The gene calls are TRBV6-2 or TRBV6-3 and TRBJ2-2, with 8 bases aligning to TRBD2. CDR1 is MNHEY, CDR2 SVGEGT, per germline. CDR3 length equals 19 residues. V trimming: 2 bases; J trimming: 4 bases; junction bases outside the gene matches: 15. The DNA of the CDR3 is TGTGCCAGCAGTTACGCGCTTGGGATTAGCGGGACCCCCACCGGGGAGCTGTTTTTT. This translates into CASSYALGISGTPTGELFF.